This TCR beta chain was sequenced in a study of CD8+CD57+ T cells in acquired aplastic anemia. TCR beta VDJ and CDR3 were profiled, and genomic DNA was the template. TCRdb reprocessed the reads via MiXCR and lists one record per CDR3 protein. The sample comprises roughly 120,000 distinct CDR3 sequences, approximately 50% of which are singletons, and about 29% rests with the top ten. CDR1 is DFQATT, CDR2 SNEGSKA, per germline (reference sequence). Losses at the gene ends were 1 base for V and 5 bases for J; bases not matched to a gene: 7. This CDR3 is built from 14 residues. Whoever was chosen for sequencing had shown CD8+CD57+ cell expansion by flow cytometry.

The J gene is TRBJ2-7, the V gene TRBV20-1; 8 nucleotides agree with TRBD1. Sequencing was performed on sorted CD4+, CD8+, or CD8+CD57+ T cells (not recorded which) from PBMCs. This clonotype originated in a human donor with aplastic anemia. CDR3 region: CSARGRTGSHEQYF. The CDR3 region has the DNA TGCAGTGCTAGAGGGAGGACAGGGAGCCACGAGCAGTACTTC.